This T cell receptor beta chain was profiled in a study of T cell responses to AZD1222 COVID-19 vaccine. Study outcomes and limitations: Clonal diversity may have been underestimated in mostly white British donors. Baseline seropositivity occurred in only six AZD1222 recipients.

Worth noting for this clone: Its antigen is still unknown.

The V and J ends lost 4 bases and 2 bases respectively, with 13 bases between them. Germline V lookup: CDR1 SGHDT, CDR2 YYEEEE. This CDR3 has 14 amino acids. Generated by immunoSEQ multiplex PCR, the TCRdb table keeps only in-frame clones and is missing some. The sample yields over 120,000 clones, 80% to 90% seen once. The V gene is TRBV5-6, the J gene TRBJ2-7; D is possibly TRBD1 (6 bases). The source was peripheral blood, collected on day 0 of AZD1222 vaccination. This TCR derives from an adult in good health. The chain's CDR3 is CASSTGHRPYEQYF. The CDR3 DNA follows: TGTGCCAGCAGCACGGGACACCGACCCTACGAGCAGTACTTC.